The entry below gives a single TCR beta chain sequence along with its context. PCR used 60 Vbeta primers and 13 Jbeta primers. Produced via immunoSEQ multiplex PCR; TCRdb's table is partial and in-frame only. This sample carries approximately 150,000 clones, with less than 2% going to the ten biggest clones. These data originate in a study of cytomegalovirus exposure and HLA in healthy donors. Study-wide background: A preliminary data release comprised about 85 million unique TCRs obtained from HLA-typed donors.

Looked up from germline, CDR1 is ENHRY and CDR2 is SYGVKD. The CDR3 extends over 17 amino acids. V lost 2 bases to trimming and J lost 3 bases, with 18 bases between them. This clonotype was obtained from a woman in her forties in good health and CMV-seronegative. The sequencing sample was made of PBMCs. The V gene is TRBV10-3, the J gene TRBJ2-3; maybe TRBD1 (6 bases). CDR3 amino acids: CAISEGWAGEFTDTQYF. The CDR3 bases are TGTGCCATCAGTGAGGGCTGGGCAGGGGAGTTTACAGATACGCAGTATTTT.